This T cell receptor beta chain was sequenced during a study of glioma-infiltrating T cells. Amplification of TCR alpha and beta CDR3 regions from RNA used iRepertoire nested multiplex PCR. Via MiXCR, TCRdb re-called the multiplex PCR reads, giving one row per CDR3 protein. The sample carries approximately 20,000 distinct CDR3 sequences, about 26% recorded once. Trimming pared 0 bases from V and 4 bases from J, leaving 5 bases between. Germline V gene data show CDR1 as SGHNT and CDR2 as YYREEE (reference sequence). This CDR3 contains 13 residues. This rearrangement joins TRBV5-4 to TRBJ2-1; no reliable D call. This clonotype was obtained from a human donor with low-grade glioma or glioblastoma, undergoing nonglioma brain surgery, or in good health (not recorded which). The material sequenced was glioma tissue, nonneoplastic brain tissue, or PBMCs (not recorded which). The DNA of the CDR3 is TGTGCCAGCAGCTTGGTCGGTTACAATGAGCAGTTCTTC. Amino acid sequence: CASSLVGYNEQFF.